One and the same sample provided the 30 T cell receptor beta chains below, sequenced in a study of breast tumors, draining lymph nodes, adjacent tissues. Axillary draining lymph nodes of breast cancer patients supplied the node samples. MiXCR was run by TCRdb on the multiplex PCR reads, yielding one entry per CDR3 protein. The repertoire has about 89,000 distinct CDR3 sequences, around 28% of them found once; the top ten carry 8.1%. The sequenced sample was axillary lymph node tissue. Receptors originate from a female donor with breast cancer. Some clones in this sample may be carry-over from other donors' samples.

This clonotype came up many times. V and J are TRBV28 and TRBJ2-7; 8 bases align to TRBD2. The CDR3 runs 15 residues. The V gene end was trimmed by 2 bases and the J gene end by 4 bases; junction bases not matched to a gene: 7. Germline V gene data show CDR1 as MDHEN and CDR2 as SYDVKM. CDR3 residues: CASSLRGSGSYEQYF. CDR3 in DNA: TGTGCCAGCAGTTTAAGGGGCAGCGGGAGTTACGAGCAGTACTTC.

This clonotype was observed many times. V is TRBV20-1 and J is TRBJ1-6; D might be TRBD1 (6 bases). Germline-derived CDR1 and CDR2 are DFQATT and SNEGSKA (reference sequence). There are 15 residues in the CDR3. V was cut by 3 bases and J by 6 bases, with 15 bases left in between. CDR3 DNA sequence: TGCAGTGCTAGCGACAGGCGGGTTCTTAATTCACCCCTCCACTTT. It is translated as CSASDRRVLNSPLHF.

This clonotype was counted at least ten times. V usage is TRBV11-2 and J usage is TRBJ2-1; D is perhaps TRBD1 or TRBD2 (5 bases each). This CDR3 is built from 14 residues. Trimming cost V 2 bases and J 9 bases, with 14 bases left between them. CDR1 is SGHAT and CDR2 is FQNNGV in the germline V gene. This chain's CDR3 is CASSLHQGASEQFF. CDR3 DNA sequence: TGTGCCAGCAGCTTACACCAGGGAGCTTCTGAGCAGTTCTTC.

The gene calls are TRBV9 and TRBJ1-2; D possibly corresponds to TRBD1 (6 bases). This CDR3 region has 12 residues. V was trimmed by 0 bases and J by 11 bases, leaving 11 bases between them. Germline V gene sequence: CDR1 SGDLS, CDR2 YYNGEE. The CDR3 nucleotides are TGTGCCAGCAGCGTAGGACAGGAGGGTTACACCTTC. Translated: CASSVGQEGYTF.

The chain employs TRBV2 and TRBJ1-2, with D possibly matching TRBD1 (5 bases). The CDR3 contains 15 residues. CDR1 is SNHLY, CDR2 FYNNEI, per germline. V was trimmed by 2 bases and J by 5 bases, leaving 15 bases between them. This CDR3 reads CASSETPGSFYGYTF. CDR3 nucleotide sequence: TGTGCCAGCAGTGAAACCCCAGGGTCATTTTATGGCTACACCTTC.

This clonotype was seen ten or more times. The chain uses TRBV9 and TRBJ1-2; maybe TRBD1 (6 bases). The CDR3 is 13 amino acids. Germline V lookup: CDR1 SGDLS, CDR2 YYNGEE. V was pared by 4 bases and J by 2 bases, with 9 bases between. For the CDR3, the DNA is TGTGCCAGCAGCTTCACAGGGAACTATGGCTACACCTTC. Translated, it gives CASSFTGNYGYTF.

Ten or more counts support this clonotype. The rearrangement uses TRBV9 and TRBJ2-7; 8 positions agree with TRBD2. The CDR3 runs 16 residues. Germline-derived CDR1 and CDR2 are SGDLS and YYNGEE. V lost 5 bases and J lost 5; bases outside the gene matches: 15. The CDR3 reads CASSSGKAGGTHEQYF. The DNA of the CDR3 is TGTGCCAGCAGTTCAGGGAAGGCGGGAGGTACCCACGAGCAGTACTTC.

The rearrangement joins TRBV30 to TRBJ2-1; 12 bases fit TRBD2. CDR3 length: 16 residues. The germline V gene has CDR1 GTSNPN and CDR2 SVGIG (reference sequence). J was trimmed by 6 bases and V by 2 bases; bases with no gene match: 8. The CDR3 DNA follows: TGTGCCTGGAGTACGCTAGCGGGAGGGCCGAGCAATGAGCAGTTCTTC. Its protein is CAWSTLAGGPSNEQFF. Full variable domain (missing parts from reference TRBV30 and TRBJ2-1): SQTIHQWPATLVQPVGSPLSLECTVEGTSNPNLYWYRQAAGRGLQLLFYSVGIGQISSEVPQNLSASRPQDRQFILSSKKLLLSDSGFYLCAWSTLAGGPSNEQFFGPGTRLTVL.

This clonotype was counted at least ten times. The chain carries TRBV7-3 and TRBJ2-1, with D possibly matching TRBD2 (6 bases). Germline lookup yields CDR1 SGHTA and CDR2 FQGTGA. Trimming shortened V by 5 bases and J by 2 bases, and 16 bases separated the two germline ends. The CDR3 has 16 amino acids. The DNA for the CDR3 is TGTGCCAGCAGCCGAACGGGACTTCCTCCCTACAATGAGCAGTTCTTC. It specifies CASSRTGLPPYNEQFF.

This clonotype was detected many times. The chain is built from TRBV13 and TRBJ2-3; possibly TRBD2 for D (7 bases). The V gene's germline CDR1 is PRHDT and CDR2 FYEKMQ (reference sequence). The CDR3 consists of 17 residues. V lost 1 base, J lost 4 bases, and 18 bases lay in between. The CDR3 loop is CASSLAPLGGASDTQYF. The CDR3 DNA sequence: TGTGCCAGCAGCTTAGCCCCCTTGGGGGGGGCCTCAGATACGCAGTATTTT.

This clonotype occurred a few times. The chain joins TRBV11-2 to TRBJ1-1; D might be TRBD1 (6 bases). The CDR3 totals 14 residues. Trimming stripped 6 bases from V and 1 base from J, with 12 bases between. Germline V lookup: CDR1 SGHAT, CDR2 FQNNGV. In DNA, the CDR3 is TGTGCCAGCAGAATAACAGGGCCGAACACTGAAGCTTTCTTT. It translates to CASRITGPNTEAFF.

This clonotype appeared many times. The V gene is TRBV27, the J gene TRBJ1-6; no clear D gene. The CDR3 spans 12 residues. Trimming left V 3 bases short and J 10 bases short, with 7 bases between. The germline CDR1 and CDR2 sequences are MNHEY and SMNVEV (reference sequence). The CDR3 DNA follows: TGTGCCAGCAGTTTTAGAATGTCACCCCTCCACTTT. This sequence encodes CASSFRMSPLHF.

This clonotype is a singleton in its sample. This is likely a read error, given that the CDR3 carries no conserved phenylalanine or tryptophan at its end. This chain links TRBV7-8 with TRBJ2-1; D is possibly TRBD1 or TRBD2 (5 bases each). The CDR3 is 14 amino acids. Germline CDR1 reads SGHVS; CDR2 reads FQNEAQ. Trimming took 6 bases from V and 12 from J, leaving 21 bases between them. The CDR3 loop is CASRIEGTLDGQFL. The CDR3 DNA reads TGTGCCAGCAGGATTGAAGGGACCCTGGATGGGCAGTTCCTC.

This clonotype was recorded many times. The CDR3 loop is CAISGTRLAGGNEQFF. CDR3 sequence (DNA): TGTGCCATCAGTGGTACAAGACTAGCGGGCGGCAATGAGCAGTTCTTC. The chain employs TRBV10-3 and TRBJ2-1; 10 nucleotides align to TRBD2. The CDR3 runs 16 residues. The germline V gene encodes CDR1 ENHRY and CDR2 SYGVKD. V lost 4 bases and J lost 6; bases outside the gene matches: 9.

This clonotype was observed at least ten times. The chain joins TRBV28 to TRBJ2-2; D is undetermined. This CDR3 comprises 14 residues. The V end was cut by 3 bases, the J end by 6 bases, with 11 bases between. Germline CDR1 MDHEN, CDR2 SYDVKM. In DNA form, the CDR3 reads TGTGCCAGCAGTTTGTGGTCGGCCCCCGGGGAGCTGTTTTTT. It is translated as CASSLWSAPGELFF.

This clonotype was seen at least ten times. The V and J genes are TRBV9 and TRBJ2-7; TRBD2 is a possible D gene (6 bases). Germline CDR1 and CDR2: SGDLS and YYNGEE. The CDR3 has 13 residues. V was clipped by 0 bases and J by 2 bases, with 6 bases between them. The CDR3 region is CASSVGLAYEQYF. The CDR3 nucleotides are TGTGCCAGCAGCGTAGGACTAGCCTACGAGCAGTACTTC.

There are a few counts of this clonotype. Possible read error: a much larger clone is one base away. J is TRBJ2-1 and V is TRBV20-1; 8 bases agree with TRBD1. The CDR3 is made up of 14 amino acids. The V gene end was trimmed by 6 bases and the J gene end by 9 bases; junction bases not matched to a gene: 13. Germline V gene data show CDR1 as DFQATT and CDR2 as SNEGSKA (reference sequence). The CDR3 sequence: CSASDRGEWTEQFF. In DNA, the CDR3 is TGCAGTGCCAGCGACAGGGGAGAGTGGACTGAGCAGTTCTTC.

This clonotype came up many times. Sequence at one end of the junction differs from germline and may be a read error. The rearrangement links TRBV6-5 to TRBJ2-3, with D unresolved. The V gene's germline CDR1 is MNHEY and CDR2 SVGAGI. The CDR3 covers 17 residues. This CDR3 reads CASSHSSSRPSTDTQYF. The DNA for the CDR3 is TGTGCCAGCAGTCACTCGTCGAGCAGGCCTAGCACAGATACGCAGTATTTT.

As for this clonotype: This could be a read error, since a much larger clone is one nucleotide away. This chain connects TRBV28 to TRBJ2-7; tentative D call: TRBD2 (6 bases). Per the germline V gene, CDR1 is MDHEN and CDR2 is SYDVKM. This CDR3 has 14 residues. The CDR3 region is CVSNPGGEIYEQYF. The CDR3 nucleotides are TGTGTCAGCAATCCGGGCGGGGAAATATACGAGCAGTACTTC.

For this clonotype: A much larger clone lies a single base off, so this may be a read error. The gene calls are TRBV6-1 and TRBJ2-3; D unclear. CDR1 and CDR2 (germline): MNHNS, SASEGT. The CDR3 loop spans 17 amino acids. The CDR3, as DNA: TGTGCCAGCAGTCAAGCGCGAGGCGCGCGCGGCCCAGATACGCAGTATTTT. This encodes CASSQARGARGPDTQYF.

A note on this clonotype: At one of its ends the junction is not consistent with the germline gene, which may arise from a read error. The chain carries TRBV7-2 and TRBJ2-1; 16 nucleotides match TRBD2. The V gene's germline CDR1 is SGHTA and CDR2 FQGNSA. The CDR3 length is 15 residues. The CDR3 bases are TGTGCCAGCAGCAAATCGGGACTAGCGGGAGGGCCCAAGCTCTTC. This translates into CASSKSGLAGGPKLF. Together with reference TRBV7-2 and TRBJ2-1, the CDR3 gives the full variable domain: GAGVSQSPSNKVTEKGKDVELRCDPISGHTALYWYRQSLGQGLEFLIYFQGNSAPDKSGLPSDRFSAERTGGSVSTLTIQRTQQEDSAVYLCASSKSGLAGGPKLFGPGTRLTVL.

In DNA form, the CDR3 reads TGTGCCAGCAGTTATCCTAGCGTGAGAACAGATACGCAGTATTTT. Translated: CASSYPSVRTDTQYF. The V call is TRBV6-2 or TRBV6-3, the J call TRBJ2-3, with D tentatively TRBD2 (6 bases). Trimming removed 3 bases at V and 3 bases at J, with 13 bases between. Germline V gene sequence: CDR1 MNHEY, CDR2 SVGEGT. This CDR3 region has 15 residues.

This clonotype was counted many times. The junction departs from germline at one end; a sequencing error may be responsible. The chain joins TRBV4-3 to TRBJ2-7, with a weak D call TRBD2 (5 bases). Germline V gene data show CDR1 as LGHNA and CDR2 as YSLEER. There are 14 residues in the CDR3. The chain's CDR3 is CASSQEFGPWEHSF. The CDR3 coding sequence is TGCGCCAGCAGCCAAGAATTCGGACCTTGGGAGCACTCCTTC.

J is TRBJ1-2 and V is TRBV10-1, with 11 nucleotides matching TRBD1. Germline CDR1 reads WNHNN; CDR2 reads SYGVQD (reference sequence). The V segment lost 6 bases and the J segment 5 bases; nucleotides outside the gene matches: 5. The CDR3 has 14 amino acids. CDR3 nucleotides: TGCGCCAGCAGCCCGGGACAGGGGGAATATGGCTACACCTTC. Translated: CASSPGQGEYGYTF.

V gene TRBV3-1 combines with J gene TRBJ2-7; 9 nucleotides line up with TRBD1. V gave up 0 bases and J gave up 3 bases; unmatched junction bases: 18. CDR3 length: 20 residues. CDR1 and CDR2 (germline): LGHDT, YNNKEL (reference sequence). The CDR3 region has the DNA TGTGCCAGCAGCCAAGATGGAAACAGGGGGCGTCGGACCGGCCTCTACGAGCAGTACTTC. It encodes CASSQDGNRGRRTGLYEQYF.

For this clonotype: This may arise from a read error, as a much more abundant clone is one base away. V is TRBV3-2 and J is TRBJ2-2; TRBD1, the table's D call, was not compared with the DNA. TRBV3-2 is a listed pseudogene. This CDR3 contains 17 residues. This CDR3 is CASSPMGGTGGAGELFF. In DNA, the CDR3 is TGTGCCAGCAGCCCCATGGGGGGGACAGGGGGCGCCGGGGAGCTGTTTTTT.

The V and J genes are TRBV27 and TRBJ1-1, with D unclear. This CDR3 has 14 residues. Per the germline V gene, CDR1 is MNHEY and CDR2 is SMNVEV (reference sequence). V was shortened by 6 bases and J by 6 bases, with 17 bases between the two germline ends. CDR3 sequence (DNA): TGTGCCAGCAGCTACCAGGTCGGCCAGCCTGAAGCTTTCTTT. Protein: CASSYQVGQPEAFF.

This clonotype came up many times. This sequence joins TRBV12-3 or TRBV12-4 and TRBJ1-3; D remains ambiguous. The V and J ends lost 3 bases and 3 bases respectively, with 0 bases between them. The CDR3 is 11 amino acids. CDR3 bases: TGTGCCAGCAGTTTTGGAAACACCATATATTTT. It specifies CASSFGNTIYF.

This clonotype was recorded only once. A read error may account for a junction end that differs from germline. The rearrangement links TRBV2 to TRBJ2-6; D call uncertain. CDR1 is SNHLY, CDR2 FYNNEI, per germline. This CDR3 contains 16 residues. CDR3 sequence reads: CASRAQRASWANGLTF. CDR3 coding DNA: TGTGCCAGCAGGGCCCAGCGTGCCTCCTGGGCCAACGGCCTGACTTTC.

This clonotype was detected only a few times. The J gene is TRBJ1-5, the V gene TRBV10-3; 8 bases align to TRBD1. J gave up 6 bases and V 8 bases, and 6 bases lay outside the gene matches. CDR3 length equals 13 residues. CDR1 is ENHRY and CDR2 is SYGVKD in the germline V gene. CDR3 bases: TGTGCCATCTCTACAGGGGGACTTCAGCCCCAGCATTTT. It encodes CAISTGGLQPQHF.